These 17 T cell receptor beta chains came from one sample sequenced in a study of blood T cell repertoires in COVID-19. Assay: immunoSEQ multiplex PCR; the TCRdb copy retains only in-frame clones and omits some. The profile shows about 250,000 clones, roughly 81% of them singletons. Sequenced: PBMCs or T cells enriched from blood (not recorded which). The receptors originated from a woman in her forties or fifties who had been exposed to COVID-19.

For this clone: A junction boundary mismatches the germline segment, possibly from a read error. The V call is TRBV28, the J call TRBJ2-1; D perhaps matches TRBD2 (5 bases). Germline V lookup: CDR1 MDHEN, CDR2 SYDVKM. CDR3 length: 13 residues. The CDR3 DNA follows: TGTGCCAGCAGTTTAAGTAGAAGTAAGAGGGATCTCTTC. Its protein product is CASSLSRSKRDLF.

The CDR3 bases are TGTGCCAGCAGGCTGACAGGGGAGGCGTGGGGCTACACCTTC. It specifies CASRLTGEAWGYTF. This chain links TRBV6-5 with TRBJ1-2; 8 bases are shared with TRBD1. V shed 6 bases, J shed 8 bases, and the junction held 11 bases outside the gene matches. From germline, CDR1 is MNHEY and CDR2 SVGAGI. This CDR3 is built from 14 residues.

This clone came up once. This chain uses TRBV2 with TRBJ1-5; D perhaps matches TRBD1 (5 bases). V lost 3 bases and J lost 1, with 10 bases in between. There are 15 residues in the CDR3. Looked up from germline, CDR1 is SNHLY and CDR2 is FYNNEI. The CDR3: CASSDQGLSNQPQHF. The CDR3, as DNA: TGTGCCAGCAGTGACCAGGGCTTAAGCAATCAGCCCCAGCATTTT.

The J gene is TRBJ2-1, the V gene TRBV19, with D possibly being TRBD2 (6 bases). Trimming cost V 4 bases and J 9 bases, with 10 bases left between them. Germline V gene sequence: CDR1 LNHDA, CDR2 SQIVND (reference sequence). This CDR3 spans 12 amino acids. The CDR3 protein is CASSRGETEQFF. The CDR3 bases are TGTGCCAGTAGTAGGGGGGAAACTGAGCAGTTCTTC.

The J gene is TRBJ2-2, the V gene TRBV2, with D perhaps TRBD1 (5 bases). Per the germline V gene, CDR1 is SNHLY and CDR2 is FYNNEI. The CDR3 consists of 14 residues. V lost 7 bases and J 7 bases, leaving 16 bases between the germline ends. The CDR3 bases are TGTGCCAGCATGGGGCGCAGGGTCGTCGGGGAGCTGTTTTTT. This encodes CASMGRRVVGELFF.

The CDR3 DNA follows: TGTGCCGCGTCGGGGGGGTCTAAAGAGACCCAGTACTTC. As protein: CAASGGSKETQYF. The rearrangement uses TRBV19 and TRBJ2-5; 8 bases are a match to TRBD2. The V and J ends lost 11 bases and 3 bases, in that order; junction bases with no gene match: 8. This CDR3 is built from 13 residues. Germline V lookup: CDR1 LNHDA, CDR2 SQIVND (reference sequence).

This chain connects TRBV19 to TRBJ2-1; weak D call: TRBD1 (6 bases). Germline V gives CDR1 LNHDA, CDR2 SQIVND (reference sequence). Trimming stripped 3 bases from V and 0 bases from J, with 12 bases between. The CDR3 spans 16 residues. CDR3: CASSMGHFSSYNEQFF. In nucleotides, the CDR3 is TGTGCCAGTAGTATGGGACATTTCAGCTCCTACAATGAGCAGTTCTTC.

This chain connects TRBV24-1 to TRBJ2-5; tentatively, D is TRBD2 (5 bases). V gave up 2 bases and J gave up 2 bases, with 8 bases separating them. CDR3 size: 14 residues. Germline CDR1 KGHDR, CDR2 SFDVKD. The CDR3 is CATSDSTGQETQYF. The CDR3 nucleotides are TGTGCCACCAGTGATTCGACGGGACAAGAGACCCAGTACTTC.

The chain couples TRBV27 to TRBJ2-5; D unclear. The CDR3 is 13 amino acids. V was pared by 5 bases and J by 4 bases, with 11 bases between. CDR1 is MNHEY, CDR2 SMNVEV, per germline (reference sequence). CDR3 DNA: TGTGCCAGCAGTCAGACGGAGTTAGAGACCCAGTACTTC. It yields the protein CASSQTELETQYF.

This clone was detected only a few times. J is TRBJ2-1 and V is TRBV7-2, with TRBD2 matching 8 bases. Germline V gene sequence: CDR1 SGHTA, CDR2 FQGNSA. J gave up 7 bases and V 0 bases, and 2 bases lay outside the gene matches. The CDR3 runs 14 residues. The CDR3 reads CASSLASGANEQFF. The CDR3, as DNA: TGTGCCAGCAGCTTAGCTAGCGGGGCGAATGAGCAGTTCTTC. The full variable domain, rest sourced from reference TRBV7-2 and TRBJ2-1, is GAGVSQSPSNKVTEKGKDVELRCDPISGHTALYWYRQSLGQGLEFLIYFQGNSAPDKSGLPSDRFSAERTGGSVSTLTIQRTQQEDSAVYLCASSLASGANEQFFGPGTRLTVL.

The V and J genes are TRBV7-9 and TRBJ2-2; 12 bases line up with TRBD2. J gave up 4 bases and V 4 bases, and 7 bases lay outside the gene matches. CDR1 is SEHNR, CDR2 FQNEAQ, per germline (reference sequence). CDR3 length equals 17 residues. The CDR3, as DNA: TGTGCCAGCAGCTGGACTAGCGGGGCACGAGTCACCGGGGAGCTGTTTTTT. This gives the protein CASSWTSGARVTGELFF.

The V and J genes are TRBV10-3 and TRBJ2-7, with D uncertain. Germline lookup yields CDR1 ENHRY and CDR2 SYGVKD. Trimming stripped 3 bases from V and 0 bases from J, with 6 bases between. The CDR3 runs 13 residues. CDR3 sequence: CAISEEVSYEQYF. The CDR3 DNA reads TGTGCCATCAGTGAAGAGGTCTCCTACGAGCAGTACTTC.

The chain links TRBV7-9 to TRBJ2-7, with D perhaps TRBD2 (7 bases). Looked up from germline, CDR1 is SEHNR and CDR2 is FQNEAQ (reference sequence). V was trimmed by 5 bases and J by 2 bases, leaving 16 bases between them. The CDR3 runs to 15 residues. In DNA form, the CDR3 reads TGTGCCAGCAGCCCCCTTGGGGGGGCCCCCTACGAGCAGTACTTC. The encoded protein is CASSPLGGAPYEQYF.

This clone was counted a few times. The CDR3 region has the DNA TGTGCCAGCAGTTTATATGGAGGGTGGGGGATGAACACTGAAGCTTTCTTT. As protein: CASSLYGGWGMNTEAFF. J is TRBJ1-1 and V is TRBV27, with D perhaps TRBD1 (5 bases). Germline V gives CDR1 MNHEY, CDR2 SMNVEV (reference sequence). The ends were cut back, 1 base at V and 0 bases at J, with 15 bases in the middle. The CDR3 contains 17 residues.

V usage is TRBV5-3 and J usage is TRBJ1-5; tentatively, D is TRBD1 (6 bases). TRBV5-3 belongs to the ORF category, with a function that is uncertain. This CDR3 is built from 14 residues. The V gene lost 5 bases and the J gene lost 2 bases, with 11 bases spanning the gap. The CDR3 reads CARRSRGGNQPQHF. In DNA, the CDR3 is TGTGCCAGAAGAAGCAGGGGTGGCAATCAGCCCCAGCATTTT.

The chain employs TRBV5-1 and TRBJ2-1; 14 bases match TRBD2. V lost 4 bases to trimming and J lost 8 bases; unmatched junction nucleotides: 17. Germline V gene sequence: CDR1 SGHRS, CDR2 YFSETQ. CDR3 length: 19 amino acids. The DNA of the CDR3 is TGCGCCAGCAGCAAAAACCCAATGTCCGGGACTAGCGGGGGATATGAGCAGTTCTTC. Translation gives CASSKNPMSGTSGGYEQFF.

For the CDR3, the DNA is TGTGCCAGCAGTTTAGGGGGGGTCAAAAACTATGGCTACACCTTC. It translates to CASSLGGVKNYGYTF. This chain links TRBV28 with TRBJ1-2; D is perhaps TRBD1 (5 bases). V was shortened by 2 bases and J by 2 bases, with 12 bases between the two germline ends. The CDR3 runs to 15 residues. Looked up from germline, CDR1 is MDHEN and CDR2 is SYDVKM.